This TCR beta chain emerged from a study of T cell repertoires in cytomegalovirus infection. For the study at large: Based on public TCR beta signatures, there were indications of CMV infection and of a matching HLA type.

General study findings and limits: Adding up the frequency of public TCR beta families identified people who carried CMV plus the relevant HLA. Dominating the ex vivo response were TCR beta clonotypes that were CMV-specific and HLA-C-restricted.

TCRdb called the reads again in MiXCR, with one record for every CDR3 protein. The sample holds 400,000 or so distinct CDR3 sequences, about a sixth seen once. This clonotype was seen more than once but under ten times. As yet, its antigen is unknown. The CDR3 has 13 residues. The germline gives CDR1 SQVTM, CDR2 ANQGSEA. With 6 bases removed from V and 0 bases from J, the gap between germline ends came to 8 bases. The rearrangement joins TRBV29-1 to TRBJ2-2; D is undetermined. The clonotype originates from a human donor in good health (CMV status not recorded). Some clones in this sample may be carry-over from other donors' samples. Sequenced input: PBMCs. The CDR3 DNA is TGCAGCGTGCCCAGAACGAACACCGGGGAGCTGTTTTTT. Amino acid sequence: CSVPRTNTGELFF.